These 18 T cell receptor beta chains were all obtained from the same sample, sequenced in a study of T cell responses to AZD1222 COVID-19 vaccine. Sequenced by immunoSEQ multiplex PCR; TCRdb stores in-frame clones only, minus some. The sample lists 95,000 to 150,000 clones; 92% were seen once. The specimen was peripheral blood, collected on day 0 of AZD1222 vaccination. These receptor sequences come from an adult in good health.

The J gene is TRBJ1-1, the V gene TRBV18; possibly TRBD1 for D (5 bases). The V gene's germline CDR1 is KGHSH and CDR2 LQKENI. The CDR3 covers 12 residues. Trimming shortened V by 4 bases and J by 10 bases, and 13 bases separated the two germline ends. The chain's CDR3 is CASSRSRESAFF. CDR3 DNA: TGTGCCAGCTCACGATCCAGGGAATCAGCTTTCTTT.

This chain joins TRBV7-8 and TRBJ1-1, with D unclear. The germline V gene encodes CDR1 SGHVS and CDR2 FQNEAQ. The CDR3 covers 13 residues. Trimming took off 0 bases at V and 4 bases at J, with 6 bases between the two ends. CDR3: CASSLARGTEAFF. As DNA, the CDR3 is TGTGCCAGCAGCTTAGCGCGGGGCACTGAAGCTTTCTTT.

The chain recombines TRBV5-1 with TRBJ2-3; 7 bases fit TRBD1. V dropped 4 bases and J dropped 2; count of bases not matched to a gene: 4. Germline CDR1 and CDR2: SGHRS and YFSETQ. This CDR3 spans 14 amino acids. CDR3 bases: TGCGCCAGCAGCGAGGGACAGTCCACAGATACGCAGTATTTT. Its protein product is CASSEGQSTDTQYF.

V is TRBV2 and J is TRBJ1-2, with 8 bases lining up with TRBD1. The CDR3 extends over 14 amino acids. J was trimmed by 4 bases and V by 1 base; bases with no gene match: 2. Germline V gives CDR1 SNHLY, CDR2 FYNNEI. The CDR3 protein is CASSEGTGIYGYTF. CDR3 DNA: TGTGCCAGCAGTGAAGGGACAGGGATCTATGGCTACACCTTC.

This chain joins TRBV6-1 and TRBJ1-2; unclear D gene. CDR1 is MNHNS, CDR2 SASEGT, per germline. V lost 2 bases and J lost 6, with 10 bases in between. This CDR3 is built from 13 residues. This CDR3 is CASSEIREDGYTF. The DNA of the CDR3 is TGTGCCAGCAGTGAAATAAGAGAGGATGGCTACACCTTC.

This chain uses TRBV7-2 with TRBJ1-5; D gene unclear. Germline CDR1 and CDR2: SGHTA and FQGNSA. Trimming removed 5 bases from V and 7 bases from J, with 15 bases in between. The CDR3 contains 14 residues. The CDR3 DNA is TGTGCCAGCAGCCCAGTGGCCGGGCGGCAGCCCCAGCATTTT. Translation gives CASSPVAGRQPQHF.

This CDR3 is CASSIEGRRQPQHF. The CDR3 DNA is TGTGCCAGTAGTATAGAAGGACGGAGGCAGCCCCAGCATTTT. This sequence joins TRBV19 and TRBJ1-5, with D hard to call. The CDR3 is 14 residues long. Germline lookup yields CDR1 LNHDA and CDR2 SQIVND (reference sequence). Trimming pared 0 bases from V and 7 bases from J, leaving 10 bases between.

The J gene is TRBJ1-2, the V gene TRBV2; D uncertain. The CDR3 totals 15 residues. Germline V lookup: CDR1 SNHLY, CDR2 FYNNEI. With 0 bases removed from V and 4 bases from J, the gap between germline ends came to 12 bases. The CDR3 spells CASSEAGQFSYGYTF. The CDR3 DNA reads as TGTGCCAGCAGTGAAGCAGGGCAGTTTTCCTATGGCTACACCTTC.

The rearrangement uses TRBV3-1 (or the pseudogene TRBV3-2) and TRBJ1-1; 7 bases fit TRBD1. Germline CDR1 LGHDT, CDR2 YNNKEL (reference sequence). Trimming took 1 base from V and 4 from J; bases not matched to a gene: 6. The CDR3 is made up of 15 amino acids. This chain's CDR3 is CASSQGAGGSTEAFF. In nucleotides, the CDR3 is TGTGCCAGCAGCCAAGGAGCAGGGGGATCCACTGAAGCTTTCTTT.

V is TRBV29-1 and J is TRBJ2-7, with 8 bases lining up with TRBD1. Germline-derived CDR1 and CDR2 are SQVTM and ANQGSEA. The CDR3 totals 13 residues. Unmatched junction bases numbered 5, after V lost 3 bases and J lost 4 bases. The CDR3 reads CSVEAGGGYEQYF. DNA of the CDR3: TGCAGCGTTGAGGCAGGGGGCGGGTACGAGCAGTACTTC.

CDR3 nucleotide sequence: TGTGCCAGCAGCCAACCGGGACTAGCTGTCAATGAGCAGTTCTTC. Protein: CASSQPGLAVNEQFF. The rearrangement uses TRBV3-1 (or the pseudogene TRBV3-2) and TRBJ2-1; TRBD2 matches at 9 bases. There are 15 residues in the CDR3. Germline CDR1 and CDR2: LGHDT and YNNKEL (reference sequence). The trim removed 2 bases at V and 6 bases at J, leaving 5 bases unmatched.

The DNA of the CDR3 is TGTGCCAGCAGTGACAGGACAACTAATGAAAAACTGTTTTTT. It translates to CASSDRTTNEKLFF. The chain combines TRBV2 with TRBJ1-4; D not certain. V dropped 3 bases and J dropped 0 bases, with 5 bases sitting between them. The germline CDR1 and CDR2 sequences are SNHLY and FYNNEI. The CDR3 totals 14 residues.

The sample holds one count of this clone. This chain connects TRBV28 to TRBJ2-7; TRBD2 aligns across 7 bases. The germline gives CDR1 MDHEN, CDR2 SYDVKM. Trimming removed 6 bases from V and 0 bases from J; junction bases left unmatched: 8. This CDR3 is built from 15 residues. CDR3 sequence (DNA): TGTGCCAGCAGCACAGCGGGGTCCCTCTCCTACGAGCAGTACGTC. It specifies CASSTAGSLSYEQYV.

CDR3 nucleotides: TGTGCCAGCAGTTACTCTTCTACCTATGGCTACACCTTC. It encodes CASSYSSTYGYTF. The chain employs TRBV6-5 and TRBJ1-2; D ambiguous. With 0 bases removed from V and 4 bases from J, the gap between germline ends came to 6 bases. This CDR3 is built from 13 residues. The germline V gene encodes CDR1 MNHEY and CDR2 SVGAGI.

This chain joins TRBV18 and TRBJ1-1; a possible D gene is TRBD1 (5 bases). The CDR3 is 15 amino acids. Germline lookup yields CDR1 KGHSH and CDR2 LQKENI. Trimming removed 3 bases at V and 1 base at J, with 12 bases between. CDR3 residues: CASSPLRDGNTEAFF. In nucleotides, the CDR3 is TGTGCCAGCTCACCCTTACGGGACGGGAACACTGAAGCTTTCTTT.

The chain combines TRBV6-5 with TRBJ2-3; the match to TRBD2 covers 10 bases. Germline V gene sequence: CDR1 MNHEY, CDR2 SVGAGI. The length of the CDR3 is 15 residues. Trimming cost V 7 bases and J 0 bases; bases outside gene matches: 4. The CDR3 DNA is TGTGCCAGCACCGCACTAGCGGGGAGCACAGATACGCAGTATTTT. Protein: CASTALAGSTDTQYF.

V gene TRBV6-5 combines with J gene TRBJ2-6, with unresolved D. CDR3 length equals 16 residues. Trimming took off 2 bases at V and 2 bases at J, with 10 bases between the two ends. CDR1 and CDR2 from the germline V gene are MNHEY and SVGAGI. The chain's CDR3 is CASSYRPTAGANVLTF. In DNA, the CDR3 is TGTGCCAGCAGTTACCGGCCCACAGCTGGGGCCAACGTCCTGACTTTC.

The chain uses TRBV7-9 and TRBJ2-1; D gene unclear. Germline values: CDR1 SEHNR, CDR2 FQNEAQ (reference sequence). The CDR3 contains 14 residues. V lost 1 base and J lost 1, with 5 bases in between. CDR3 sequence reads: CASSLVLSYNEQFF. The CDR3 DNA is TGTGCCAGCAGCTTAGTACTGTCCTACAATGAGCAGTTCTTC.